Below, 26 T cell receptor beta chains from the same sample are listed, as sequenced in a study of shared clonotypes between healthy human individuals. TCRdb's table, derived via immunoSEQ multiplex PCR, lists solely in-frame clones and lacks some. The sample lists nearly 1,000,000 clones; over 75% were seen once. Sample: memory CD4+ T cells sorted from blood. This sample's subset: CD45RA-negative fraction. The source is a man aged 18-30 years in good health.

The chain is built from TRBV5-1 and TRBJ2-1, with TRBD2 identical over 13 bases. CDR3 length: 16 residues. Germline V gives CDR1 SGHRS, CDR2 YFSETQ. J lost 8 bases, V lost 3 bases, and 8 bases had no gene match. This CDR3 reads CASSSPTSGGLHEQFF. For the CDR3, the DNA is TGCGCCAGCAGCTCCCCGACTAGCGGGGGGTTACATGAGCAGTTCTTC.

Regarding this clone: The identical CDR3 is also encoded by other nucleotide sequences in the sample. The chain combines TRBV6-6 with TRBJ2-5, with 10 bases matching TRBD1. Germline V gives CDR1 MNHNY, CDR2 SVGAGI (reference sequence). The CDR3 runs to 14 residues. V dropped 8 bases and J dropped 3; count of bases not matched to a gene: 6. CDR3 DNA sequence: TGTGCCAGCCGACGGGGACAGGGGAAAGAGACCCAGTACTTC. Translation gives CASRRGQGKETQYF.

J is TRBJ2-5 and V is TRBV19; D may be TRBD2 (5 bases). V lost 6 bases and J lost 1, with 9 bases in between. Germline-derived CDR1 and CDR2 are LNHDA and SQIVND (reference sequence). CDR3 length: 13 amino acids. The CDR3 sequence is CASSSTIQETQYF. The CDR3 bases are TGTGCCAGTAGCTCGACTATCCAAGAGACCCAGTACTTC.

The V call is TRBV19, the J call TRBJ2-3; D is unresolved. There are 11 residues in the CDR3. Looked up from germline, CDR1 is LNHDA and CDR2 is SQIVND (reference sequence). V lost 9 bases and J 4 bases, leaving 8 bases between the germline ends. The CDR3 protein is CASQEADTQYF. The CDR3 DNA is TGTGCCAGCCAAGAGGCAGATACGCAGTATTTT.

This clone was observed a handful of times. The rearrangement links TRBV5-4 to TRBJ1-2, with D tentatively TRBD1 (5 bases). The CDR3 extends over 14 amino acids. Trimming took 5 bases from V and 6 from J, leaving 17 bases between them. The germline CDR1 and CDR2 sequences are SGHNT and YYREEE (reference sequence). Here the CDR3 DNA reads TGTGCCAGCAGGAGTTGGTTTCAGGGCGATGGCTACACCTTC. Protein sequence: CASRSWFQGDGYTF.

This clone was picked up a small number of times. Other DNA sequences within the sample encode an identical CDR3. V and J are TRBV18 and TRBJ2-3; D gene ambiguous. The CDR3 totals 14 residues. Germline CDR1 reads KGHSH; CDR2 reads LQKENI. The V and J ends lost 3 bases and 0 bases respectively, with 7 bases between them. The CDR3 reads CASSPSRSTDTQYF. CDR3 DNA: TGTGCCAGCTCACCGTCGCGGAGCACAGATACGCAGTATTTT.

This clone was counted between two and nine times. The genes are TRBV14 and TRBJ1-6; tentative D call: TRBD1 (6 bases). This CDR3 is built from 18 residues. The germline V gene has CDR1 SGHDN and CDR2 FVKESK. Trimming cost V 6 bases and J 0 bases, with 18 bases left between them. This CDR3 reads CASSKWGTGSSYNSPLHF. The CDR3, as DNA: TGTGCCAGCAGTAAGTGGGGAACAGGGAGCTCCTATAATTCACCCCTCCACTTT.

The chain joins TRBV7-2 to TRBJ2-2; D gene unclear. Germline values: CDR1 SGHTA, CDR2 FQGNSA. Deletions cut 1 base from V and 4 bases from J, with 10 bases between. The CDR3 totals 15 residues. The CDR3 nucleotides are TGTGCCAGCAGCTTAGTTCAGAGCTTCACCGGGGAGCTGTTTTTT. It translates to CASSLVQSFTGELFF. Looking up the rest from reference TRBV7-2 and TRBJ2-2 gives the full variable domain: GAGVSQSPSNKVTEKGKDVELRCDPISGHTALYWYRQSLGQGLEFLIYFQGNSAPDKSGLPSDRFSAERTGGSVSTLTIQRTQQEDSAVYLCASSLVQSFTGELFFGEGSRLTVL.

This sequence joins TRBV6-1 and TRBJ2-2; D remains unclear. V lost 5 bases, J lost 9 bases, and 10 bases lay in between. Germline V gene data show CDR1 as MNHNS and CDR2 as SASEGT. This CDR3 region has 12 residues. This chain's CDR3 is CASSSQTRELFF. Here the CDR3 DNA reads TGTGCCAGCAGTTCCCAAACGAGGGAGCTGTTTTTT.

This chain connects TRBV6-4 to TRBJ1-1; unclear D gene. The CDR3 sequence is 13 residues long. V lost 6 bases to trimming and J lost 1 base, with 9 bases between them. The germline gives CDR1 MRHNA, CDR2 SNTAGT. This CDR3 reads CASRYAENTEAFF. As DNA, the CDR3 is TGTGCCAGCAGGTATGCAGAGAACACTGAAGCTTTCTTT.

The gene calls are TRBV5-6 and TRBJ2-2; TRBD1 is a possible D gene (6 bases). The CDR3 has 17 residues. The V end lost 0 bases, the J end lost 0 bases, and 12 bases lay between the germline ends. Germline CDR1 is SGHDT and CDR2 is YYEEEE. CDR3 nucleotide sequence: TGTGCCAGCAGCTTGGCCAGGGGACATACGAACACCGGGGAGCTGTTTTTT. Residues: CASSLARGHTNTGELFF. The full variable domain, its missing parts supplied by reference TRBV5-6 and TRBJ2-2, is DAGVTQSPTHLIKTRGQQVTLRCSPKSGHDTVSWYQQALGQGPQFIFQYYEEEERQRGNFPDRFSGHQFPNYSSELNVNALLLGDSALYLCASSLARGHTNTGELFFGEGSRLTVL.

This chain uses TRBV6-5 with TRBJ2-5; 7 positions agree with TRBD2. The ends lost 6 bases at V and 5 bases at J; junction bases unmatched: 6. The CDR3 has 13 amino acids. Germline V gene sequence: CDR1 MNHEY, CDR2 SVGAGI. The CDR3 reads CASSSLAWETQYF. The CDR3 DNA reads TGTGCCAGCAGCTCACTAGCGTGGGAGACCCAGTACTTC.

This sequence joins TRBV7-9 and TRBJ2-7; the D is unclear. Between the trimmed V and J ends, which lost 3 bases and 2 bases, there was a span of 14 bases. The CDR3 is 15 residues long. The germline V gene has CDR1 SEHNR and CDR2 FQNEAQ (reference sequence). The DNA of the CDR3 is TGTGCCAGCAGCTTTGGGTCCCCAGGACCCTACGAGCAGTACTTC. Amino acid sequence: CASSFGSPGPYEQYF.

The chain links TRBV29-1 to TRBJ2-2, with a possible D match to TRBD1 (5 bases). Trimming shortened V by 4 bases and J by 2 bases, and 11 bases separated the two germline ends. CDR1 and CDR2 from the germline V gene are SQVTM and ANQGSEA. This CDR3 comprises 14 residues. The CDR3 bases are TGCAGCGTTGTACAGGTCACTAACACCGGGGAGCTGTTTTTT. This sequence encodes CSVVQVTNTGELFF.

This chain connects TRBV6-5 to TRBJ1-1; D is undetermined. The length of the CDR3 is 12 residues. The germline V gene encodes CDR1 MNHEY and CDR2 SVGAGI. V was trimmed by 1 base and J by 8 bases, leaving 8 bases between them. The CDR3: CASSYLAKEAFF. CDR3 nucleotide sequence: TGTGCCAGCAGTTACTTGGCGAAAGAAGCTTTCTTT.

The CDR3 DNA is TGCGCCAGCAGCTTAGGACAAGCGAAGGATACGCAGTATTTT. Translation gives CASSLGQAKDTQYF. The gene calls are TRBV5-1 and TRBJ2-3, with a tentative D call TRBD1 (5 bases). V shed 2 bases and J shed 6 bases, with 13 bases lying between them. The germline gives CDR1 SGHRS, CDR2 YFSETQ. This CDR3 region has 14 residues.

The chain carries TRBV5-1 and TRBJ2-7, with D perhaps TRBD1 or TRBD2 (6 bases each). This CDR3 is built from 15 residues. Germline V lookup: CDR1 SGHRS, CDR2 YFSETQ. Trimming removed 0 bases at V and 4 bases at J, with 14 bases between. CDR3 bases: TGCGCCAGCAGCTTGGCCCTAGGGGGGCCTTACGAGCAGTACTTC. It is translated as CASSLALGGPYEQYF.

This clone was seen more than once but under ten times. The chain is built from TRBV30 and TRBJ1-3; 8 bases are a match to TRBD1. Germline trimming cut 8 bases from V and 2 bases from J; bases unmatched to any gene: 5. Per the germline V gene, CDR1 is GTSNPN and CDR2 is SVGIG (reference sequence). The CDR3 consists of 13 residues. CDR3 amino acids: CALRTGTGNTIYF. The CDR3 DNA sequence: TGTGCCCTGCGGACAGGGACTGGAAACACCATATATTTT.

With respect to this clone: The sample has other DNA sequences that encode this CDR3 too. The CDR3 nucleotides are TGTGCCAGCAGCCTTTTAGCGGGAGGGCCAGATACGCAGTATTTT. Protein sequence: CASSLLAGGPDTQYF. The chain carries TRBV7-9 and TRBJ2-3; 11 positions match TRBD2. In germline, CDR1 is SEHNR, CDR2 FQNEAQ (reference sequence). The CDR3 is made up of 15 amino acids. V lost 5 bases to trimming and J lost 4 bases; unmatched junction nucleotides: 5. The full variable domain, completed using reference TRBV7-9 and TRBJ2-3, is DTGVSQNPRHKITKRGQNVTFRCDPISEHNRLYWYRQTLGQGPEFLTYFQNEAQLEKSRLLSDRFSAERPKGSFSTLEIQRTEQGDSAMYLCASSLLAGGPDTQYFGPGTRLTVL.

The rearrangement joins TRBV4-3 to TRBJ2-7; TRBD2 matches at 7 bases. Looked up from germline, CDR1 is LGHNA and CDR2 is YSLEER. The CDR3 runs to 15 residues. Trimming took 4 bases from V and 0 from J; bases not matched to a gene: 6. DNA for the CDR3: TGCGCCAGCAGCCCTAAGGGAGGGAGCTCCTACGAGCAGTACTTC. This gives the protein CASSPKGGSSYEQYF.

This chain joins TRBV7-9 and TRBJ2-4, with TRBD2 identical over 7 bases. The CDR3 is made up of 15 amino acids. The V segment lost 5 bases and the J segment 8 bases; nucleotides outside the gene matches: 12. CDR1 and CDR2 from the germline V gene are SEHNR and FQNEAQ (reference sequence). Here the CDR3 reads CASSPGRAESYIQYF. For the CDR3, the DNA is TGTGCCAGCAGCCCAGGGAGGGCCGAGTCGTACATTCAGTACTTC.

V is TRBV6-6 and J is TRBJ1-2, with D unresolved. Germline-derived CDR1 and CDR2 are MNHNY and SVGAGI (reference sequence). Trimming cost V 5 bases and J 6 bases, with 7 bases left between them. The CDR3 runs 11 residues. The CDR3 spells CASSILDGYTF. Written as DNA, the CDR3 is TGTGCCAGCAGTATATTGGATGGCTACACCTTC.

The chain links TRBV6-5 to TRBJ1-3, with D unclear. The germline V gene has CDR1 MNHEY and CDR2 SVGAGI. V lost 4 bases to trimming and J lost 4 bases, with 14 bases between them. This CDR3 spans 15 amino acids. The DNA of the CDR3 is TGTGCCAGCAGTTCCACGGGCCATGGGGGAAACACCATATATTTT. Translating gives CASSSTGHGGNTIYF.

The V gene is TRBV6-1, the J gene TRBJ2-7; no firm D call. The CDR3 runs 16 residues. Germline CDR1 is MNHNS and CDR2 is SASEGT. V was pared by 4 bases and J by 2 bases, with 18 bases between. This chain's CDR3 is CASSVSGPPSAYEQYF. The CDR3 DNA is TGTGCCAGCAGTGTGAGTGGACCACCGTCGGCCTACGAGCAGTACTTC.

This clone has ten or more counts. The sample contains more than one DNA sequence encoding this CDR3. The chain recombines TRBV4-3 with TRBJ2-3; no firm D call. The germline V and J ends were trimmed by 4 bases and 1 base, with 12 bases remaining between them. This CDR3 spans 15 amino acids. The germline V gene has CDR1 LGHNA and CDR2 YSLEER. This CDR3 reads CASSPGTYRTDTQYF. The CDR3 bases are TGCGCCAGCAGCCCTGGTACTTACCGCACAGATACGCAGTATTTT.

This clone turned up a few times. The chain joins TRBV13 to TRBJ2-1, with a tentative D call TRBD2 (7 bases). The CDR3 covers 16 residues. In germline, CDR1 is PRHDT, CDR2 FYEKMQ (reference sequence). Trimming took off 1 base at V and 12 bases at J, with 22 bases between the two ends. CDR3 sequence reads: CASSLVGGGRGEGQFF. The DNA for the CDR3 is TGTGCCAGCAGCTTAGTCGGCGGGGGCCGAGGGGAGGGGCAGTTCTTC.